This T cell receptor beta chain came from a study of cytomegalovirus exposure and HLA in healthy donors. Study-wide findings and caveats: Per a prior analysis, the majority of TCR beta V segments were productive roughly 87% or roughly 30% of the time.

CDR1 and CDR2 from the germline V gene are SGDLS and YYNGEE. Losses at the gene ends were 4 bases for V and 2 bases for J; bases not matched to a gene: 8. CDR3 length: 17 amino acids. As for this clone: What it recognizes is unknown.

Each donor was nominally healthy when sampled (though unrecorded immune exposures were likely). Amplification used 60 Vbeta primers and 13 Jbeta primers. Clones were read by immunoSEQ multiplex PCR, and TCRdb kept only the in-frame ones, dropping some. The sample lists some 150,000 clones, around three quarters occurring once. The chain joins TRBV9 to TRBJ2-1; 11 nucleotides align to TRBD2. The sequence derives from a woman aged 55-69 years in good health and CMV-seropositive. Sequenced input: PBMCs. CDR3 region: CASSPLPGLAAYNEQFF. The CDR3 DNA is TGTGCCAGCAGCCCCTTACCGGGACTAGCGGCCTACAATGAGCAGTTCTTC.